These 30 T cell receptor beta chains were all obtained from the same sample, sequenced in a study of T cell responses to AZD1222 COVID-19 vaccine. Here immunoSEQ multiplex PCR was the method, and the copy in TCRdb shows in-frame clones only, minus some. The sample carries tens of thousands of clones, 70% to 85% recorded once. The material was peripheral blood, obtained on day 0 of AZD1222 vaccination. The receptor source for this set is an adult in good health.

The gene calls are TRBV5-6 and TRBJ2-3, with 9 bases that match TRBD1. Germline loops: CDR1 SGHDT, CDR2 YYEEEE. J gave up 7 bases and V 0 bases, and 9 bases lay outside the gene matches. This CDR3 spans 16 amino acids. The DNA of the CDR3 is TGTGCCAGCAGCTTGGAGGGGACAGGGTTGGGGAATACGCAGTATTTT. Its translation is CASSLEGTGLGNTQYF. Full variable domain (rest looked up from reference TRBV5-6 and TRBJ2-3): DAGVTQSPTHLIKTRGQQVTLRCSPKSGHDTVSWYQQALGQGPQFIFQYYEEEERQRGNFPDRFSGHQFPNYSSELNVNALLLGDSALYLCASSLEGTGLGNTQYFGPGTRLTVL.

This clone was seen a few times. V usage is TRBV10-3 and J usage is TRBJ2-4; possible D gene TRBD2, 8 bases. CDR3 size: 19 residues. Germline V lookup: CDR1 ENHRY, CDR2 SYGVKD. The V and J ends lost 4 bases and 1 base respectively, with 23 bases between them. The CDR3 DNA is TGTGCCATCAGTGCCTCGGGGGGGACAGCTGTTTTCGCCAAAAACATTCAGTACTTC. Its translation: CAISASGGTAVFAKNIQYF.

CDR3: CASRTQLDTQYF. The CDR3 DNA is TGTGCCAGCAGGACCCAGTTAGATACGCAGTATTTT. V gene TRBV12-3 or TRBV12-4 combines with J gene TRBJ2-3; no reliable D call. Trimming removed 6 bases at V and 5 bases at J, with 9 bases between. CDR3 length: 12 residues.

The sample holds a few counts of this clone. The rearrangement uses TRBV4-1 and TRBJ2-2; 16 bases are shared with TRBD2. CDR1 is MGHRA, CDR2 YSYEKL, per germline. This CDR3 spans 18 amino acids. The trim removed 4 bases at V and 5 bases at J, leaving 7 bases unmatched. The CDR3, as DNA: TGCGCCAGCAGCCGGGGACTAGCGGGAGGGTCGAGGACCGGGGAGCTGTTTTTT. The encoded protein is CASSRGLAGGSRTGELFF.

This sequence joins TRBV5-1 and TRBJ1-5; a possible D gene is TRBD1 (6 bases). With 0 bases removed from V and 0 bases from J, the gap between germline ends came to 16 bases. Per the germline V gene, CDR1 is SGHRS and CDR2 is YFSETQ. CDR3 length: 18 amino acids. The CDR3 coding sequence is TGCGCCAGCAGCTTGGATGCGCAGGGGTCCCTTAGCAATCAGCCCCAGCATTTT. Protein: CASSLDAQGSLSNQPQHF.

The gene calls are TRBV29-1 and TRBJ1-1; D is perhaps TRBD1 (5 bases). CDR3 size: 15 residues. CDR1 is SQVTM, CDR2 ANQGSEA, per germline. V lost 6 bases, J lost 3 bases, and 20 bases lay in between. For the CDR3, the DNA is TGCAGCGTAAAACGCGGGACGGACTTTTACACTGAAGCTTTCTTT. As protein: CSVKRGTDFYTEAFF. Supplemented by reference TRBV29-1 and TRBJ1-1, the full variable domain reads SAVISQKPSRDICQRGTSLTIQCQVDSQVTMMFWYRQQPGQSLTLIATANQGSEATYESGFVIDKFPISRPNLTFSTLTVSNMSPEDSSIYLCSVKRGTDFYTEAFFGQGTRLTVV.

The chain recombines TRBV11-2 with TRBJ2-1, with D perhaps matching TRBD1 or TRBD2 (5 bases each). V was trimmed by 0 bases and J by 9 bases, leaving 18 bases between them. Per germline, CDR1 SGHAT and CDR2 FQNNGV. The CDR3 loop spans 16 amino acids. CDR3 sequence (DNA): TGTGCCAGCAGCTTAGATCGGCTAGCAGGCCAGGGTGAGCAGTTCTTC. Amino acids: CASSLDRLAGQGEQFF. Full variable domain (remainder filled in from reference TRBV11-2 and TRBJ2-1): EAGVAQSPRYKIIEKRQSVAFWCNPISGHATLYWYQQILGQGPKLLIQFQNNGVVDDSQLPKDRFSAERLKGVDSTLKIQPAKLEDSAVYLCASSLDRLAGQGEQFFGPGTRLTVL.

The CDR3 coding sequence is TGTGCCAGCAGCAATCAGCAGTTTGGAGTGGGCACCGGGGAGCTGTTTTTT. Protein: CASSNQQFGVGTGELFF. This rearrangement joins TRBV7-6 to TRBJ2-2; no reliable D call. The CDR3 runs 17 residues. CDR1 is SGHVS and CDR2 is FNYEAQ in the germline V gene. Deletions cut 5 bases from V and 4 bases from J, with 20 bases between.

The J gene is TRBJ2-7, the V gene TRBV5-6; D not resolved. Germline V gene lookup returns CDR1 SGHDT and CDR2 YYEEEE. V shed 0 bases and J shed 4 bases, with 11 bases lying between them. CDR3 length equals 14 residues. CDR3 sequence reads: CASSLGAEVYEQYF. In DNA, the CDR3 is TGTGCCAGCAGCTTGGGGGCAGAGGTTTACGAGCAGTACTTC.

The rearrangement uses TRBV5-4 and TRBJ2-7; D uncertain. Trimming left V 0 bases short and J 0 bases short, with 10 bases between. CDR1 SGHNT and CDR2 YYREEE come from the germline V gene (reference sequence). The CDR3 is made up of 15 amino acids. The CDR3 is CASSLEGFHSYEQYF. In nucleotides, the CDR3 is TGTGCCAGCAGCTTGGAAGGGTTTCACTCCTACGAGCAGTACTTC.

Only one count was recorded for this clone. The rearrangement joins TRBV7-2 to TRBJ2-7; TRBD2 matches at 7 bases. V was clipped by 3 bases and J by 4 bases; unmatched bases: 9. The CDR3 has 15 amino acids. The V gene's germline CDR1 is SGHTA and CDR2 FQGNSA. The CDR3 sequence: CASSFQGLEMYEQYF. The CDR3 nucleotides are TGTGCCAGCAGCTTTCAAGGACTAGAGATGTACGAGCAGTACTTC.

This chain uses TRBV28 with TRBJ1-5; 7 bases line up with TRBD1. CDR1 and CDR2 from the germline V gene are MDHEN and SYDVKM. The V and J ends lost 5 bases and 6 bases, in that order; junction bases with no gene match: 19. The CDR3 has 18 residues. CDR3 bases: TGTGCCAGCAGTACAAACCCCACAGGGGTCGGCGCCGGTCAGCCCCAGCATTTT. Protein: CASSTNPTGVGAGQPQHF.

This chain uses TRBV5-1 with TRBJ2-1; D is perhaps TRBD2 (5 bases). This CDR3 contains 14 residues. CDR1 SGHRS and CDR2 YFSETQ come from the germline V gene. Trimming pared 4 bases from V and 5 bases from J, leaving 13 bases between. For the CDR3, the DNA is TGCGCCAGCAGCCCAACTAGTGCGCACAATGAGCAGTTCTTC. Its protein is CASSPTSAHNEQFF.

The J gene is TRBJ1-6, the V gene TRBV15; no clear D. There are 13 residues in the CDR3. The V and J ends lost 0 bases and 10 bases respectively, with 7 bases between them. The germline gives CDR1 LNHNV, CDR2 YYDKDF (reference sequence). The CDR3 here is CATSRDRVSPLHF. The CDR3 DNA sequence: TGTGCCACCAGCAGAGATCGGGTCTCACCCCTCCACTTT.

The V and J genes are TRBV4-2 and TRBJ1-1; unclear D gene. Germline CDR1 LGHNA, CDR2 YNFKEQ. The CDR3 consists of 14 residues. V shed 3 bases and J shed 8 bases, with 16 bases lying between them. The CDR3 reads CASSQERWSPEAFF. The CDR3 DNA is TGTGCCAGCAGCCAGGAACGTTGGAGTCCCGAAGCTTTCTTT.

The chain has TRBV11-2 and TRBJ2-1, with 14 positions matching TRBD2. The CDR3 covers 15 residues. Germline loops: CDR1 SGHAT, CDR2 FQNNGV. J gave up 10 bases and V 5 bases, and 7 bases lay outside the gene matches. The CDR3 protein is CASSAGLAGVWEQFF. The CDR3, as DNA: TGTGCCAGCAGCGCGGGACTAGCGGGAGTATGGGAGCAGTTCTTC.

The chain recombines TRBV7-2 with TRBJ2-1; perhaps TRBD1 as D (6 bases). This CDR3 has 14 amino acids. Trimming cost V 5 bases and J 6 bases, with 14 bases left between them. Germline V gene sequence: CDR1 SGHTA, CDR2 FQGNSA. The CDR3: CASSRSNRANEQFF. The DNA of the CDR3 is TGTGCCAGCAGCCGCAGTAACAGGGCCAATGAGCAGTTCTTC. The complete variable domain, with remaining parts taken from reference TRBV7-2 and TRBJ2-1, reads GAGVSQSPSNKVTEKGKDVELRCDPISGHTALYWYRQSLGQGLEFLIYFQGNSAPDKSGLPSDRFSAERTGGSVSTLTIQRTQQEDSAVYLCASSRSNRANEQFFGPGTRLTVL.

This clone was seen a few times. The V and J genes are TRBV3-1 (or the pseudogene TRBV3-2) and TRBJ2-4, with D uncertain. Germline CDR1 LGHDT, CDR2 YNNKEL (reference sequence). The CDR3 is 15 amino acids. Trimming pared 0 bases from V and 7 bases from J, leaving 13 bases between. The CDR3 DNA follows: TGTGCCAGCAGCCAAGATACGACGTTGTCGAACATTCAGTACTTC. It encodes CASSQDTTLSNIQYF.

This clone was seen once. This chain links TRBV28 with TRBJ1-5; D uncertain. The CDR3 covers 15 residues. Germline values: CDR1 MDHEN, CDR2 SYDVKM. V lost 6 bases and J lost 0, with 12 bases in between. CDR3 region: CASSSRSYSNQPQHF. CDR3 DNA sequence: TGTGCCAGCAGCTCAAGGTCATATAGCAATCAGCCCCAGCATTTT.

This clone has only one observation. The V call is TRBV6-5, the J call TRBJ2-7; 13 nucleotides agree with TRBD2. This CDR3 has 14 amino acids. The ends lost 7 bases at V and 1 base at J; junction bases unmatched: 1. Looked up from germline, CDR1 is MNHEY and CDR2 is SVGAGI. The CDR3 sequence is CASKLAGGSYEQYF. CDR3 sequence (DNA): TGTGCCAGCAAACTAGCGGGAGGGTCCTACGAGCAGTACTTC.

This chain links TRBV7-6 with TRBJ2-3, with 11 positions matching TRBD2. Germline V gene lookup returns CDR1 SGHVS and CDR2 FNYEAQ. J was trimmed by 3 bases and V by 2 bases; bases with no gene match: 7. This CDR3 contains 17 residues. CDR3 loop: CASSLSYRTSGTDTQYF. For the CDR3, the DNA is TGTGCCAGCAGCTTATCTTACCGGACTAGCGGGACAGATACGCAGTATTTT.

In DNA form, the CDR3 reads TGCGCCAGCAGCCCCCGACTAGCGCATACTATCCTAGCCAAAAACATTCAGTACTTC. Residues: CASSPRLAHTILAKNIQYF. The chain employs TRBV5-1 and TRBJ2-4; 8 nucleotides agree with TRBD2. Per germline, CDR1 SGHRS and CDR2 YFSETQ. The CDR3 spans 19 residues. V trimming: 4 bases; J trimming: 0 bases; junction bases outside the gene matches: 15.

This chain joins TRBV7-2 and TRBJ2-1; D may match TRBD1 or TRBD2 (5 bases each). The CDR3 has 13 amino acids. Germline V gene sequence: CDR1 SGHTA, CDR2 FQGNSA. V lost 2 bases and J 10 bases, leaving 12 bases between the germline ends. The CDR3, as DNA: TGTGCCAGCAGCTTACCGGGAACAGGAGAGCAGTTCTTC. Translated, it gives CASSLPGTGEQFF.

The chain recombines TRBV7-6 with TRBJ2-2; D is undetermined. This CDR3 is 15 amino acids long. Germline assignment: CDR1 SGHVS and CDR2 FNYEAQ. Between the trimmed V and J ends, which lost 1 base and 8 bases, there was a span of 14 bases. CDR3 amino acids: CASSLEGAVPGELFF. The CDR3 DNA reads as TGTGCCAGCAGCTTAGAGGGTGCTGTACCGGGGGAGCTGTTTTTT.

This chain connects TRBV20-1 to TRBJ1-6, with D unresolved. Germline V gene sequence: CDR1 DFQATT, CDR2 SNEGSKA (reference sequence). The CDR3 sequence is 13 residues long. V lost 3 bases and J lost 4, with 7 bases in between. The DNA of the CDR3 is TGCAGTGCTAGTCATGGGTATAATTCACCCCTCCACTTT. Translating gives CSASHGYNSPLHF.

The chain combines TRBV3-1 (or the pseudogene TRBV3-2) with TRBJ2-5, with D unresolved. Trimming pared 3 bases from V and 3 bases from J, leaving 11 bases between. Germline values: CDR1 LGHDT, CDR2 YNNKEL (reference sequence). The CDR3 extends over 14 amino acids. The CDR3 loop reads CASSQVTWEETQYF. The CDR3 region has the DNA TGTGCCAGCAGCCAGGTTACTTGGGAAGAGACCCAGTACTTC.

CDR3 bases: TGTGCCAGCAGTGCAGCGGGAGTTAACACCGGGGAGCTGTTTTTT. The encoded protein is CASSAAGVNTGELFF. The chain links TRBV6-2 or TRBV6-3 to TRBJ2-2; 8 bases agree with TRBD2. V lost 5 bases, J lost 2 bases, and 4 bases stayed unmatched. The CDR3 covers 15 residues. The germline V gene encodes CDR1 MNHEY and CDR2 SVGEGT.

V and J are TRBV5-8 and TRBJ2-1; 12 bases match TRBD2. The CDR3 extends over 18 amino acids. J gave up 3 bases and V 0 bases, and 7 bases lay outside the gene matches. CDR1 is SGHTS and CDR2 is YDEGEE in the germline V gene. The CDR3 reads CASSLGPRTSGIYNEQFF. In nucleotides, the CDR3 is TGTGCCAGCAGCTTGGGACCAAGGACTAGCGGGATCTACAATGAGCAGTTCTTC.

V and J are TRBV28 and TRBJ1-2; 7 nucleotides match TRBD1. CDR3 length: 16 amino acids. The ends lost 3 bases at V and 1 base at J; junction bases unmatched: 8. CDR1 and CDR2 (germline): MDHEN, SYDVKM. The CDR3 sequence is CASSFGQARGNYGYTF. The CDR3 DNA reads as TGTGCCAGCAGTTTCGGACAGGCCCGGGGTAACTATGGCTACACCTTC.

The CDR3 region has the DNA TGTGCCAGCCGATTTCTCGTCGCGAACACTGAAGCTTTCTTT. It encodes CASRFLVANTEAFF. This chain links TRBV27 with TRBJ1-1; the D is unclear. Germline V gene data show CDR1 as MNHEY and CDR2 as SMNVEV (reference sequence). This CDR3 has 14 amino acids. The V end was cut by 8 bases, the J end by 1 base, with 14 bases between.